The T cell receptor beta chain under discussion was sequenced for a study of vaccination effects on CD4 cells after COVID-19. Sequencing was preceded by expansion of antigen-specific CD4+ T cells with viral peptide pools in the ViraFEST assay. With approximately 10 days of culture completed, CD4+ T cells were isolated. The vaccine given was either BNT162b2 or mRNA-1273, in two doses. Study-wide results and limits: Recruitment yielded few convalescent patients, and the study had no early post-infection timepoints.

For this clone: Its target is unknown.

Trimming removed 4 bases at V and 4 bases at J, with 11 bases between. The CDR3 has 14 amino acids. Per germline, CDR1 SGHTA and CDR2 FQGNSA. Measured with immunoSEQ multiplex PCR; TCRdb has only the in-frame clones, and not every one. The sample has about 24,000 clones; 70% to 75% are singletons. This receptor was obtained from a human donor who received a COVID-19 vaccine. This material consisted of CD4+ T cells from PBMCs cultured with SARS-CoV-2 spike peptides, taken after COVID-19 vaccination. This chain joins TRBV7-2 and TRBJ1-3, with D uncertain. The CDR3 coding sequence is TGTGCCAGCAGCTCCTCCTTAACCGGAAACACCATATATTTT. Its protein is CASSSSLTGNTIYF.